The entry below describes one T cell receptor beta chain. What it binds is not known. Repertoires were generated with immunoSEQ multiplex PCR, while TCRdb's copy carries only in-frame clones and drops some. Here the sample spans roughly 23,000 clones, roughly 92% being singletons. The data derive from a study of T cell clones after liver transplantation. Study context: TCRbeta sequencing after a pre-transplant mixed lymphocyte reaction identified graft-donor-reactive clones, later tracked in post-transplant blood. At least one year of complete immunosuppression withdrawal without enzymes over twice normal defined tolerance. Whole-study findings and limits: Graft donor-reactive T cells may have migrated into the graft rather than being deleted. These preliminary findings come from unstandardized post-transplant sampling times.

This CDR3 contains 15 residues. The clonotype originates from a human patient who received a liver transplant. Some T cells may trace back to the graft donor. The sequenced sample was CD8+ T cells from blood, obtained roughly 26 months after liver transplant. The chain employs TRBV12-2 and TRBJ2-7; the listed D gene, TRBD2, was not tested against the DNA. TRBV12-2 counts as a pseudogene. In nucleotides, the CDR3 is TGTGCAAGTCACAATAGCGGGGGGCTTTCCTACGAGCAGTACTTC. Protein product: CASHNSGGLSYEQYF.